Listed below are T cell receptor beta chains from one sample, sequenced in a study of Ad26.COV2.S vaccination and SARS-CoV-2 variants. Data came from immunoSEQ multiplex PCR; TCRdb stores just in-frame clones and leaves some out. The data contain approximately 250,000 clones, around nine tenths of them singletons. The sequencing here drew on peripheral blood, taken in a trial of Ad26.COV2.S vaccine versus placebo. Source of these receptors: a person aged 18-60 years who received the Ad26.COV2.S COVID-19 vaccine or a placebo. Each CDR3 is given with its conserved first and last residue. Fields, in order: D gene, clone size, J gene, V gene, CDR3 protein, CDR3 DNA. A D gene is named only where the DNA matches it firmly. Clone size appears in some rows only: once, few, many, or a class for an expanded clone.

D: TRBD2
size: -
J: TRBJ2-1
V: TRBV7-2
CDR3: CASSSSSGSHHEQFF
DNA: TGTGCCAGCAGCTCGTCTAGCGGGAGTCATCATGAGCAGTTCTTC

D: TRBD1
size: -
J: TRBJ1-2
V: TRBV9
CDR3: CASSATGQGAGGYTF
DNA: TGTGCCAGCAGCGCAACCGGACAGGGGGCGGGTGGCTACACCTTC

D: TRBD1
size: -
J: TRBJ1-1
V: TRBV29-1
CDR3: CSHDRDTEAFF
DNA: TGCAGCCATGACAGGGACACTGAAGCTTTCTTT

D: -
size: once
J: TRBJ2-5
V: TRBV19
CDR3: CASRSSFTQETQYF
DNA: TGTGCCAGTAGGAGTTCCTTCACTCAAGAGACCCAGTACTTC

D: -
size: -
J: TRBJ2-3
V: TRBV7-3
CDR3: CASSPSGLTDTQYF
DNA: TGTGCCAGCAGCCCGAGCGGACTCACAGATACGCAGTATTTT

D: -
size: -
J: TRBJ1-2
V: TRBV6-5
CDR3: CASSYGFGYTF
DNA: TGTGCCAGCAGTTACGGGTTTGGCTACACCTTC

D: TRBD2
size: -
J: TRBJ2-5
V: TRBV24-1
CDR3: CATSETREGRETQYF
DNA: TGTGCCACCAGTGAGACACGGGAGGGTCGGGAGACCCAGTACTTC

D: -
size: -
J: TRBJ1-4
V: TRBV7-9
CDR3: CASSVKQGSNEKLFF
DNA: TGTGCCAGCAGCGTAAAACAGGGCTCTAATGAAAAACTGTTTTTT

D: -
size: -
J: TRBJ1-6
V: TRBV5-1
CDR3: CASSLGLENSPLHF
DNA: TGCGCCAGCAGCTTGGGGTTGGAGAATTCACCCCTCCACTTT

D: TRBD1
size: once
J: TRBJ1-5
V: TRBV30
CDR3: CAWKKQGASNQPQHF
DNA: TGTGCCTGGAAGAAGCAGGGGGCTAGCAATCAGCCCCAGCATTTT

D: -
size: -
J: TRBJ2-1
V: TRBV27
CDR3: CASSLSQGWDEQFF
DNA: TGTGCCAGCAGTTTATCCCAGGGGTGGGATGAGCAGTTCTTC

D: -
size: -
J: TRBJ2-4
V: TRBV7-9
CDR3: CASSSYDLSAKNIQYF
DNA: TGTGCCAGCAGCTCTTACGACTTGTCGGCCAAAAACATTCAGTACTTC

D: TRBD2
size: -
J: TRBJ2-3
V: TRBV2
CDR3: CASSEGTSATDTQYF
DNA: TGTGCCAGCAGTGAAGGGACTAGCGCAACAGATACGCAGTATTTT

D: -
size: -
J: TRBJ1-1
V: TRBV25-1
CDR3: CASSEYIGRTEAFF
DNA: TGTGCCAGCAGTGAATATATCGGACGTACTGAAGCTTTCTTT

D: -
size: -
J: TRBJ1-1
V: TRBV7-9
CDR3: CASTQTGLLNTEAFF
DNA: TGTGCCAGCACCCAAACAGGGTTGTTGAACACTGAAGCTTTCTTT

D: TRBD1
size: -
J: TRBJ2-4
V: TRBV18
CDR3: CASSPQGASKNIQYF
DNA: TGTGCCAGCTCACCTCAGGGGGCTTCCAAAAACATTCAGTACTTC

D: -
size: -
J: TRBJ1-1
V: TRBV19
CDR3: CASSMPQPPALSNTEAFF
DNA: TGTGCCAGTAGTATGCCCCAGCCCCCGGCTTTGTCGAACACTGAAGCTTTCTTT

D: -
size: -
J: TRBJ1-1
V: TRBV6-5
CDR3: CASSRMNTEAFF
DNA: TGTGCCAGCAGTAGGATGAACACTGAAGCTTTCTTT

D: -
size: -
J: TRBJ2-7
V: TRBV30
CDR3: CAWSEVSYEQYF
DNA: TGTGCCTGGAGTGAAGTCTCGTACGAGCAGTACTTC

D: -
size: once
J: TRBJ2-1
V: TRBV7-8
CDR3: CASSARSSSHEQFF
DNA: TGTGCCAGCAGCGCTAGATCCTCTAGTCATGAGCAGTTCTTC

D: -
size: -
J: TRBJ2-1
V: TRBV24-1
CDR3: CATEGQASYNEQFF
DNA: TGTGCCACCGAGGGCCAGGCTTCCTACAATGAGCAGTTCTTC

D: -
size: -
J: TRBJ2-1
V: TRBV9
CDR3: CASSMGYNEQFF
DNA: TGTGCCAGCAGCATGGGGTACAATGAGCAGTTCTTC

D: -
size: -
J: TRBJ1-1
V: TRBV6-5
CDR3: CASSYGGVNTEAFF
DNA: TGTGCCAGCAGTTACGGTGGGGTGAACACTGAAGCTTTCTTT

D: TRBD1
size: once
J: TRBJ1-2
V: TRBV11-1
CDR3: CASSFSQGASYGYTF
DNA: TGTGCCAGCAGCTTCTCACAGGGGGCGAGTTATGGCTACACCTTC

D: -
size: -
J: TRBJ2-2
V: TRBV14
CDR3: CASSPSRTGELFF
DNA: TGTGCCAGCAGCCCAAGCCGCACCGGGGAGCTGTTTTTT

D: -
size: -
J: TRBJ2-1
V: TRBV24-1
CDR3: CATSDFGVAHEQFF
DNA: TGTGCCACCAGTGATTTCGGGGTAGCTCACGAGCAGTTCTTC

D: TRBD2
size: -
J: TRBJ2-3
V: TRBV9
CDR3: CASSLPAGLAGGRSTDTQYF
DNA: TGTGCCAGCAGCCTCCCAGCGGGGCTAGCGGGAGGCCGGAGCACAGATACGCAGTATTTT

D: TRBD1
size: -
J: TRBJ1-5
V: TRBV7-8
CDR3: CASSPARDRIQPQHF
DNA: TGTGCCAGCAGCCCGGCCCGGGACAGAATCCAGCCCCAGCATTTT

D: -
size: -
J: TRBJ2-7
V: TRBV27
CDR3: CASSFQMQGAYEQYF
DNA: TGTGCCAGCAGTTTCCAAATGCAGGGCGCCTACGAGCAGTACTTC

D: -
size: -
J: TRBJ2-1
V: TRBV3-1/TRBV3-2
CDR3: CASSQATAKQFF
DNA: TGTGCCAGCAGCCAAGCTACGGCGAAGCAGTTCTTC

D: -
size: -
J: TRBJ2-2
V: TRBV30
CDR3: CAWSWGSGELFF
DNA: TGTGCCTGGAGTTGGGGTTCCGGGGAGCTGTTTTTT

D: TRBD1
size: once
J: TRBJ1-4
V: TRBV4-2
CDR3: CASSYGTSAGGHEKLFF
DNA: TGTGCCAGCAGCTATGGAACCTCCGCAGGGGGACATGAAAAACTGTTTTTT

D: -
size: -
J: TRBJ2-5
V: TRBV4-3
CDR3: CASSQDRRGKETQYF
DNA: TGCGCCAGCAGCCAAGATAGGAGGGGCAAAGAGACCCAGTACTTC

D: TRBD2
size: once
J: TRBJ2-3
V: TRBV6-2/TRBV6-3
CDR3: CASSYSIPGLAGDTQYF
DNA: TGTGCCAGCAGTTACTCGATCCCGGGACTAGCGGGAGATACGCAGTATTTT

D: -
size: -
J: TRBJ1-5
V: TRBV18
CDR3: CASSPSPSNQPQHF
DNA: TGTGCCAGCTCACCATCCCCCTCCAATCAGCCCCAGCATTTT

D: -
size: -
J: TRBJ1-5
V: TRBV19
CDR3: CASSLQGYNQPQHF
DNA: TGTGCCAGTAGCCTTCAGGGTTACAATCAGCCCCAGCATTTT